This record looks at one TCR beta chain sequence and its context. Its specificity is unknown. The data are from a study of OX40 agonist ivuxolimab in advanced cancers. Notes on the study in general: By week 6 at 0.1 to 3.0 mg/kg, blood CD4+ and CD8+ T cells had expanded clonally.

The assay was immunoSEQ multiplex PCR, and TCRdb's table has in-frame clones only and misses some. The sample includes tens of thousands of clones, approximately 90% of them seen just once. The CDR3 runs 13 residues. Germline V gene lookup returns CDR1 LGHNA and CDR2 YSLEER. V was trimmed by 0 bases and J by 6 bases, leaving 5 bases between them. The TCR comes from an adult with an advanced solid tumor such as melanoma, head and neck, liver or kidney cancer. V usage is TRBV4-3 and J usage is TRBJ2-2, with D uncertain. The source was CD4+ or CD8+ T cells sorted from blood, collected in a trial of the OX40 agonist ivuxolimab. The CDR3 region is CASSQDDAGELFF. In DNA form, the CDR3 reads TGCGCCAGCAGCCAAGATGATGCCGGGGAGCTGTTTTTT.